The T cell receptor beta chain under discussion was sequenced for a study of cytotoxic CD8 clonotypes in ibrutinib-treated CLL. Profiled with immunoSEQ multiplex PCR; TCRdb holds only in-frame clones, not every one. The sample lists approximately 97,000 clones; around 77% were seen once. Study-wide points: Public clonotypes, found uncommonly, either contracted or stayed stable on treatment. Increased clonality at ibrutinib response gave way to a return toward baseline at progression.

On this clone: Its antigen is not known.

The V gene's germline CDR1 is MNHNS and CDR2 SASEGT. J gave up 6 bases and V 2 bases, and 4 bases lay outside the gene matches. This CDR3 is 16 amino acids long. The chain couples TRBV6-1 to TRBJ2-2; 12 nucleotides match TRBD2. This receptor was obtained from a human donor with chronic lymphocytic leukemia. Sequencing was performed on PBMCs, taken after 24 months of ibrutinib treatment. The CDR3 sequence is CASSEFGLAGSGELFF. In DNA, the CDR3 is TGTGCCAGCAGTGAATTCGGACTAGCGGGATCCGGGGAGCTGTTTTTT.